These T cell receptor beta chains were read from a single sample in a study of blood T cell repertoires in COVID-19. Clones were sequenced by immunoSEQ multiplex PCR, and TCRdb holds only the in-frame ones, with some missing. This sample has about 280,000 clones, with roughly 90% found just once. Sequencing used peripheral blood. These receptor sequences come from a man in his fifties with acute or convalescent COVID-19. Both conserved end residues are part of each CDR3. Each record gives: clone size, D gene, V gene, J gene, CDR3 protein, CDR3 DNA. The D gene is left open where the match is weak. For some rows the clone size is stated as once, few or many, or as a class when expanded; others skip it.

>-|TRBD1|TRBV9|TRBJ1-4
CASSVIGAGGEKLFF
TGTGCCAGCAGCGTAATCGGTGCAGGGGGTGAAAAACTGTTTTTT
>-|TRBD1|TRBV7-8|TRBJ1-2
CASSHRDRATFGGYTF
TGTGCCAGCAGCCACAGGGACAGGGCAACTTTTGGTGGCTACACCTTC
>-|-|TRBV5-1|TRBJ2-1
CASSLPPGPPREQFF
TGCGCCAGCAGCTTGCCCCCAGGGCCGCCTCGGGAGCAGTTCTTC
>once|-|TRBV9|TRBJ1-3
CASSVRAGNTIYF
TGTGCCAGCAGCGTGAGGGCTGGAAACACCATATATTTT
>-|-|TRBV5-8|TRBJ1-6
CASSWEDGYSPLHF
TGTGCCAGCAGCTGGGAGGACGGATATTCACCCCTCCACTTT
>-|-|TRBV3-1/TRBV3-2|TRBJ1-1
CASSLFQGKTLF
TGTGCCAGCAGCCTTTTTCAGGGAAAAACCCTTTTT
>-|TRBD1|TRBV19|TRBJ1-2
CASSRDRGYYGYTF
TGTGCCAGTAGTAGGGACAGGGGCTACTATGGCTACACCTTC
>few|-|TRBV11-1|TRBJ1-2
CASSLESNYGYTF
TGTGCCAGCAGCTTGGAGAGTAACTATGGCTACACCTTC
>-|-|TRBV29-1|TRBJ2-7
CSVAQGSPYEQYF
TGCAGCGTCGCCCAGGGGTCTCCCTACGAGCAGTACTTC
>-|-|TRBV30|TRBJ2-7
CAWSRGPLPYEQYF
TGTGCCTGGAGTAGGGGCCCCCTACCCTACGAGCAGTACTTC
>-|-|TRBV4-1|TRBJ1-2
CASSRRVPRGGLGRDGYTF
TGCGCCAGCAGCCGGAGGGTCCCGAGGGGCGGTTTAGGTAGGGATGGCTACACCTTC
>-|-|TRBV10-3|TRBJ2-7
CATQNLRKGLYEQYF
TGTGCCACCCAAAACCTAAGGAAGGGACTCTACGAGCAGTACTTC
>-|TRBD2|TRBV28|TRBJ2-7
CASRRTSVDEQYF
TGTGCCAGCAGGAGGACTAGCGTGGACGAGCAGTACTTC
>-|TRBD1|TRBV7-3|TRBJ2-7
CASSPQGTGAPYEQYF
TGTGCCAGCAGCCCCCAGGGGACAGGGGCTCCCTACGAGCAGTACTTC
>-|-|TRBV10-2|TRBJ1-4
CASGTQATNEKLFF
TGCGCCAGTGGGACTCAGGCAACTAATGAAAAACTGTTTTTT
>-|-|TRBV7-9|TRBJ2-7
CASSSPGKSYEQYF
TGTGCCAGCAGCTCCCCAGGTAAAAGCTACGAGCAGTACTTC
>-|-|TRBV7-9|TRBJ2-2
CASSSRLLPVDTGELFF
TGTGCCAGCAGCTCCCGACTCCTACCGGTGGACACCGGGGAGCTGTTTTTT
>-|TRBD1|TRBV2|TRBJ2-2
CASRGQGTNTGELFF
TGTGCCAGCAGGGGACAGGGGACAAACACCGGGGAGCTGTTTTTT
>few|TRBD1|TRBV27|TRBJ1-2
CASSSSTTGSHGYTF
TGTGCCAGCAGTTCATCAACGACAGGGTCCCATGGCTACACCTTC
>-|TRBD1|TRBV18|TRBJ1-1
CASSPDRADTEAFF
TGTGCCAGCTCACCCGACAGGGCGGACACTGAAGCTTTCTTT
>-|-|TRBV7-9|TRBJ1-4
CASSLSRHPGEKLFF
TGTGCCAGCAGCTTATCCAGGCACCCAGGGGAAAAACTGTTTTTT
>-|-|TRBV13|TRBJ1-2
CASSLGGAFGYTF
TGTGCCAGCAGCTTAGGGGGGGCGTTCGGCTACACCTTC
>-|TRBD1|TRBV6-4|TRBJ2-1
CASSDPGQGEQFF
TGTGCCAGCAGTGACCCAGGACAGGGGGAGCAGTTCTTC
>-|TRBD2|TRBV7-6|TRBJ2-3
CASSPGLGLTDTQYF
TGTGCCAGCAGCCCAGGACTAGGGCTGACAGATACGCAGTATTTT
>-|-|TRBV5-1|TRBJ2-1
CASSLLGQHYNEQFF
TGCGCCAGCAGCTTGCTGGGACAACATTACAATGAGCAGTTCTTC
>-|-|TRBV10-3|TRBJ1-4
CAILGVKTIATNEKLFF
TGTGCCATCCTCGGTGTAAAAACGATTGCAACTAATGAAAAACTGTTTTTT
>once|-|TRBV5-1|TRBJ2-5
CASSLERTETQYF
TGCGCCAGCAGCTTGGAGCGAACAGAGACCCAGTACTTC
>-|TRBD1|TRBV2|TRBJ2-5
CASSGGTEETQYF
TGTGCCAGCAGTGGAGGGACAGAAGAGACCCAGTACTTC
>once|TRBD2|TRBV7-3|TRBJ2-3
CASSPSGAGGTDTQYF
TGTGCCAGCAGCCCTAGTGGAGCGGGGGGAACAGATACGCAGTATTTT
>once|-|TRBV4-1|TRBJ2-1
CASSQDLYGLGEQFF
TGCGCCAGCAGCCAAGACCTTTACGGGTTAGGTGAGCAGTTCTTC
>-|-|TRBV29-1|TRBJ2-7
CSARRGLYEQYF
TGCAGCGCCAGAAGGGGGTTATACGAGCAGTACTTC
>-|TRBD1|TRBV15|TRBJ2-2
CATSRDSGTANTGELFF
TGTGCCACCAGCAGAGATTCTGGGACAGCGAACACCGGGGAGCTGTTTTTT
>-|-|TRBV5-1|TRBJ1-1
CASSPRAGITEAFF
TGCGCCAGCAGCCCCCGAGCAGGGATCACTGAAGCTTTCTTT
>once|-|TRBV7-3|TRBJ1-1
CASRTDVALSAFF
TGTGCCAGCAGAACCGACGTAGCCCTTTCGGCTTTCTTT
>-|-|TRBV11-2|TRBJ1-1
CASSLAGGAPAFF
TGTGCCAGCAGCTTAGCTGGGGGGGCCCCAGCTTTCTTT
>-|-|TRBV3-1/TRBV3-2|TRBJ2-1
CASSQWEADEQFF
TGTGCCAGCAGCCAATGGGAGGCCGATGAGCAGTTCTTC
>-|-|TRBV18|TRBJ2-7
CASSPSTVIRTYEQYF
TGTGCCAGCTCACCTTCGACTGTCATTCGTACCTACGAGCAGTACTTC
>-|TRBD1|TRBV18|TRBJ2-6
CASSPTGGSGANVLTF
TGTGCCAGCTCACCAACAGGGGGCTCTGGGGCCAACGTCCTGACTTTC
>few|-|TRBV15|TRBJ1-6
CATSGFSFNSPLHF
TGTGCCACCTCAGGGTTTTCTTTTAATTCACCCCTCCACTTT
>-|-|TRBV9|TRBJ1-1
CASSVEHNTEAFF
TGTGCCAGCAGCGTAGAACACAACACTGAAGCTTTCTTT
>-|TRBD1|TRBV6-1|TRBJ1-4
CASSEPGQGAEKLFF
TGTGCCAGCAGTGAACCGGGACAGGGGGCTGAAAAACTGTTTTTT
>-|-|TRBV6-5|TRBJ1-5
CASSYSRGGQPQHF
TGTGCCAGCAGTTACTCGCGGGGTGGTCAGCCCCAGCATTTT
>once|-|TRBV6-1|TRBJ1-5
CASSETSTRQPQHF
TGTGCCAGCAGTGAAACGAGCACGAGACAGCCCCAGCATTTT
>-|-|TRBV6-1|TRBJ1-1
CASSESGGATEAFF
TGTGCCAGCAGTGAATCCGGGGGGGCGACTGAAGCTTTCTTT
>-|TRBD1|TRBV3-1/TRBV3-2|TRBJ1-5
CASSQAGGVQPQHF
TGTGCCAGCAGCCAAGCAGGGGGCGTTCAGCCCCAGCATTTT
>-|-|TRBV7-7|TRBJ2-1
CASSPRGAAHNEQFF
TGTGCTAGCAGCCCCCGGGGAGCGGCTCACAATGAGCAGTTCTTC
>-|TRBD1|TRBV9|TRBJ2-2
CASSVSGGNTGELFF
TGTGCCAGCAGCGTATCAGGGGGTAACACCGGGGAGCTGTTTTTT
>-|-|TRBV6-5|TRBJ1-4
CASRRFGEKLFF
TGTGCCAGCAGGAGGTTCGGCGAAAAACTGTTTTTT
>-|TRBD1|TRBV6-5|TRBJ2-2
CASSFGTGNTGELFF
TGTGCCAGCAGTTTCGGGACAGGGAACACCGGGGAGCTGTTTTTT
>-|-|TRBV5-1|TRBJ1-2
CASSPEGGTGYTF
TGCGCCAGCAGCCCCGAGGGGGGGACCGGCTACACCTTC
>-|-|TRBV15|TRBJ2-1
CATSRDQGYHSSYNEQFF
TGTGCCACCAGCAGAGATCAGGGCTACCATAGCTCCTACAATGAGCAGTTCTTC
>-|TRBD1|TRBV5-1|TRBJ2-7
CASSGPLQGDEQYF
TGCGCCAGCAGCGGACCTCTACAGGGGGACGAGCAGTACTTC
>-|-|TRBV5-4|TRBJ2-5
CASSPWSVRGLETQYF
TGTGCCAGCAGCCCGTGGAGCGTACGGGGTCTAGAGACCCAGTACTTC
>few|-|TRBV9|TRBJ1-2
CASSVGVSYGYTF
TGTGCCAGCAGCGTGGGAGTGTCCTATGGCTACACCTTC
>-|-|TRBV7-6|TRBJ1-6
CASSLAENSPLHF
TGTGCCAGCAGCTTAGCGGAGAATTCACCCCTCCACTTT
>-|TRBD1|TRBV7-3|TRBJ2-2
CASSLTGGASGELFF
TGTGCCAGCAGCTTAACAGGGGGCGCTTCCGGGGAGCTGTTTTTT
>once|-|TRBV9|TRBJ2-7
CASSVGAGADYEQYF
TGTGCCAGCAGCGTAGGTGCAGGGGCGGACTACGAGCAGTACTTC